The 18 T cell receptor beta chains below all came from one sample that was sequenced in a study of T cell repertoires in ileal Crohn's disease. The method was immunoSEQ multiplex PCR; TCRdb's version includes in-frame clones alone and lacks a portion of them. Of about 8,200 clones listed, roughly 95% are singletons. The sequencing input was ileal tissue. Receptor source: an adult with Crohn's disease.

The chain uses TRBV5-1 and TRBJ2-1; TRBD2 aligns across 12 bases. The CDR3 is 15 amino acids. Germline lookup yields CDR1 SGHRS and CDR2 YFSETQ. V was clipped by 2 bases and J by 10 bases; unmatched bases: 7. In nucleotides, the CDR3 is TGCGCCAGCAGCTTTGGGCTAGCGGGGGGGTACGAGCAGTTCTTC. Translation gives CASSFGLAGGYEQFF.

This clone has just one count. The chain joins TRBV9 to TRBJ2-5, with 11 positions matching TRBD2. J lost 4 bases, V lost 0 bases, and 5 bases had no gene match. CDR3 length: 16 amino acids. Germline CDR1 and CDR2: SGDLS and YYNGEE. The CDR3 sequence: CASSVATSGGSETQYF. DNA for the CDR3: TGTGCCAGCAGCGTAGCTACTAGCGGGGGTTCAGAGACCCAGTACTTC.

The chain links TRBV7-9 to TRBJ2-3; 13 nucleotides line up with TRBD2. The CDR3 consists of 17 residues. Germline V gene data show CDR1 as SEHNR and CDR2 as FQNEAQ (reference sequence). J gave up 3 bases and V 5 bases, and 8 bases lay outside the gene matches. The CDR3 here is CASSVWTSGGKTDTQYF. The CDR3 bases are TGTGCCAGCAGCGTTTGGACTAGCGGGGGAAAAACAGATACGCAGTATTTT. Full variable domain (outside the CDR3, taken from reference TRBV7-9 and TRBJ2-3): DTGVSQNPRHKITKRGQNVTFRCDPISEHNRLYWYRQTLGQGPEFLTYFQNEAQLEKSRLLSDRFSAERPKGSFSTLEIQRTEQGDSAMYLCASSVWTSGGKTDTQYFGPGTRLTVL.

V is TRBV7-6 and J is TRBJ1-4; no clear D. The V gene's germline CDR1 is SGHVS and CDR2 FNYEAQ. The V end lost 0 bases, the J end lost 5 bases, and 10 bases lay between the germline ends. This CDR3 has 15 amino acids. The CDR3: CASSLAGSKNEKLFF. The CDR3 region has the DNA TGTGCCAGCAGCTTAGCAGGTAGCAAGAATGAAAAACTGTTTTTT.

The CDR3 is CAISREGGQGIDEQFF. In DNA form, the CDR3 reads TGTGCCATCAGTCGCGAGGGGGGACAGGGAATCGATGAGCAGTTCTTC. The chain is built from TRBV10-3 and TRBJ2-1; 9 bases fit TRBD1. Germline V gene sequence: CDR1 ENHRY, CDR2 SYGVKD. The CDR3 is 16 residues long. V trimming: 5 bases; J trimming: 8 bases; junction bases outside the gene matches: 13.

This CDR3 reads CASSIDASGGQETQYF. The CDR3 DNA follows: TGTGCCAGTAGTATCGATGCTAGCGGGGGTCAAGAGACCCAGTACTTC. The V gene is TRBV19, the J gene TRBJ2-5, with 10 bases matching TRBD2. Germline V CDR1 and CDR2: LNHDA, SQIVND (reference sequence). J gave up 2 bases and V 3 bases, and 6 bases lay outside the gene matches. CDR3 length: 16 amino acids.

The rearrangement links TRBV7-9 to TRBJ2-7; TRBD1 matches 9 bases. Germline V gene sequence: CDR1 SEHNR, CDR2 FQNEAQ (reference sequence). This CDR3 spans 14 amino acids. V shed 3 bases and J 6 bases; nucleotides not matched to a gene: 6. DNA for the CDR3: TGTGCCAGCAGCTTTCTGGGACAGGGAGCCGAGCAGTACTTC. Translated, it gives CASSFLGQGAEQYF.

This chain uses TRBV19 with TRBJ2-3, with a tentative D call TRBD1 (5 bases). This CDR3 comprises 15 residues. Trimming removed 4 bases at V and 0 bases at J, with 11 bases between. CDR1 is LNHDA, CDR2 SQIVND, per germline (reference sequence). In DNA form, the CDR3 reads TGTGCCAGTAGTAACAGGCGCTCTAGCACAGATACGCAGTATTTT. Its protein is CASSNRRSSTDTQYF.

Here the CDR3 reads CASSPGLYNTEAFF. DNA of the CDR3: TGTGCCAGCAGCCCAGGTTTATATAACACTGAAGCTTTCTTT. The rearrangement links TRBV11-2 to TRBJ1-1; D is unresolved. The germline gives CDR1 SGHAT, CDR2 FQNNGV. CDR3 length: 14 residues. Trimming took off 5 bases at V and 2 bases at J, with 12 bases between the two ends.

V usage is TRBV7-2 and J usage is TRBJ1-3; possible D gene TRBD1, 6 bases. CDR1 and CDR2 from the germline V gene are SGHTA and FQGNSA. The CDR3 runs 18 residues. Trimming took off 5 bases at V and 0 bases at J, with 20 bases between the two ends. CDR3: CASSPRPTGLFSGNTIYF. CDR3 bases: TGTGCCAGCAGCCCACGACCGACAGGTCTTTTCTCTGGAAACACCATATATTTT.

The chain combines TRBV4-3 with TRBJ1-2; 7 bases align to TRBD1. Germline trimming cut 2 bases from V and 8 bases from J; bases unmatched to any gene: 20. CDR1 LGHNA and CDR2 YSLEER come from the germline V gene. The CDR3 is 18 amino acids. This CDR3 is CASSQNILGQPTFWGYTF. CDR3 DNA sequence: TGCGCCAGCAGCCAAAACATCCTGGGACAGCCCACTTTTTGGGGCTACACCTTC.

The gene calls are TRBV11-2 and TRBJ2-2; weak D call: TRBD2 (5 bases). Per germline, CDR1 SGHAT and CDR2 FQNNGV. Trimming cost V 2 bases and J 6 bases, with 10 bases left between them. The CDR3 covers 14 residues. The CDR3, as DNA: TGTGCCAGCAGCTTAAGTCCAGCGGCCGGGGAGCTGTTTTTT. This gives the protein CASSLSPAAGELFF.

In its sample, this clone was seen once. This chain joins TRBV7-2 and TRBJ2-7, with D tentatively TRBD2 (6 bases). V was trimmed by 1 base and J by 2 bases, leaving 9 bases between them. The CDR3 is 14 amino acids. Germline V gene lookup returns CDR1 SGHTA and CDR2 FQGNSA. CDR3 nucleotides: TGTGCCAGCAGCTTAGGCGGGAAAGCCTACGAGCAGTACTTC. Encoded protein: CASSLGGKAYEQYF.

This chain uses TRBV28 with TRBJ2-1, with TRBD1 matching over 7 bases. The CDR3 spans 13 residues. The J segment lost 3 bases and the V segment lost 6 bases, leaving 2 bases of the junction unmatched. Looked up from germline, CDR1 is MDHEN and CDR2 is SYDVKM. The CDR3 loop is CASSRDSYNEQFF. The CDR3 DNA is TGTGCCAGCAGCCGGGACAGCTACAATGAGCAGTTCTTC.

V gene TRBV7-2 combines with J gene TRBJ2-5, with 8 bases aligning to TRBD2. J was trimmed by 4 bases and V by 1 base; bases with no gene match: 14. This CDR3 spans 18 amino acids. Germline V gene lookup returns CDR1 SGHTA and CDR2 FQGNSA. The CDR3 DNA sequence: TGTGCCAGCAGCTTAGTAGTTGGACCGGGACTAGGGGTAGAGACCCAGTACTTC. The encoded protein is CASSLVVGPGLGVETQYF.

The chain carries TRBV7-9 and TRBJ2-7, with 11 bases that match TRBD2. The junction had 18 bases not matched to a gene; V was cut back by 5 bases and J by 6 bases. The germline gives CDR1 SEHNR, CDR2 FQNEAQ (reference sequence). This CDR3 comprises 18 residues. The CDR3 nucleotides read TGTGCCAGCAGCCCAAGGGGGGTAGCGGGGGGGTTTCGCCGCGAGCAGTACGTC. This translates into CASSPRGVAGGFRREQYV.

This chain joins TRBV18 and TRBJ1-1; a possible D gene is TRBD1 (6 bases). Germline V gene sequence: CDR1 KGHSH, CDR2 LQKENI. CDR3 length equals 18 residues. Deletions cut 1 base from V and 0 bases from J, with 18 bases between. The CDR3: CASSPQQLTGMMNTEAFF. DNA for the CDR3: TGTGCCAGCTCACCACAACAACTAACAGGGATGATGAACACTGAAGCTTTCTTT.

The chain uses TRBV30 and TRBJ1-1, with D possibly matching TRBD1 (5 bases). V dropped 3 bases and J dropped 1 base, with 15 bases sitting between them. CDR1 GTSNPN and CDR2 SVGIG come from the germline V gene (reference sequence). This CDR3 region has 15 residues. The CDR3 DNA sequence: TGTGCCTGGAGAGGTCGAGGGAGGGGGAACACTGAAGCTTTCTTT. Translation: CAWRGRGRGNTEAFF. The whole variable domain, remainder taken from reference TRBV30 and TRBJ1-1, is SQTIHQWPATLVQPVGSPLSLECTVEGTSNPNLYWYRQAAGRGLQLLFYSVGIGQISSEVPQNLSASRPQDRQFILSSKKLLLSDSGFYLCAWRGRGRGNTEAFFGQGTRLTVV.